What follows are 30 T cell receptor beta chains derived from one specimen sequenced in a study of lymphopenia after photon versus proton radiotherapy. Some clones are missing from TCRdb's copy, which holds only in-frame ones; the method was immunoSEQ multiplex PCR. In the table there are roughly 40,000 clones, 86% of which are singletons. Sample: peripheral blood, taken from a patient treated with proton-based radiotherapy. These receptor sequences come from a woman in her 70s with pancreatic cancer. Some clones in this sample may be carry-over from other donors' samples.

This chain connects TRBV19 to TRBJ2-1; TRBD2 matches at 10 bases. There are 15 residues in the CDR3. The V segment lost 5 bases and the J segment 9 bases; nucleotides outside the gene matches: 10. Germline V gene sequence: CDR1 LNHDA, CDR2 SQIVND (reference sequence). CDR3 residues: CASSLSSGSDGEQFF. CDR3 sequence (DNA): TGTGCCAGTAGTCTTTCTAGCGGGAGTGATGGTGAGCAGTTCTTC.

This chain's CDR3 is CASSTGHFSTDTQYF. In DNA form, the CDR3 reads TGTGCCAGTAGTACAGGACACTTTAGCACAGATACGCAGTATTTT. This chain joins TRBV19 and TRBJ2-3; maybe TRBD1 (5 bases). In germline, CDR1 is LNHDA, CDR2 SQIVND (reference sequence). V shed 4 bases and J shed 0 bases, with 11 bases lying between them. The CDR3 is made up of 15 amino acids.

This clone was counted a few times. This chain joins TRBV11-1 and TRBJ2-5; TRBD1 agrees at 7 bases. V lost 5 bases and J lost 2; bases outside the gene matches: 5. Germline V gene data show CDR1 as SGHAT and CDR2 as FQDESV (reference sequence). There are 14 residues in the CDR3. The CDR3 nucleotides are TGTGCCAGCAGCGGCCGGGACAGACAAGAGACCCAGTACTTC. This sequence encodes CASSGRDRQETQYF.

CDR3 sequence reads: CASSRTGTGANVLTF. CDR3 nucleotides: TGTGCCAGCAGCCGTACAGGGACTGGGGCCAACGTCCTGACTTTC. The chain links TRBV6-5 to TRBJ2-6; tentatively, D is TRBD1 (6 bases). The CDR3 length is 15 residues. Per germline, CDR1 MNHEY and CDR2 SVGAGI. Trimming removed 6 bases from V and 2 bases from J, with 11 bases in between.

This chain connects TRBV19 to TRBJ2-2; no clear D gene. Trimming stripped 7 bases from V and 5 bases from J, with 14 bases between. Per the germline V gene, CDR1 is LNHDA and CDR2 is SQIVND (reference sequence). CDR3 length: 14 residues. CDR3 DNA: TGTGCCAGTACCCCCCCCAATTGGACCGGGGAGCTGTTTTTT. It is translated as CASTPPNWTGELFF.

The DNA for the CDR3 is TGTGCCAGCAGCTCGATCGGACAGGCCATGACCCTCCACTTT. It translates to CASSSIGQAMTLHF. The genes are TRBV5-6 and TRBJ1-6; TRBD1 matches at 7 bases. There are 14 residues in the CDR3. Unmatched junction bases numbered 11, after V lost 3 bases and J lost 14 bases. Germline lookup yields CDR1 SGHDT and CDR2 YYEEEE.

The CDR3 bases are TGTGCCTGGAGTGTATACGGGGAGCTGTTTTTT. Its protein is CAWSVYGELFF. The V gene is TRBV30, the J gene TRBJ2-2; D is unclear. V was trimmed by 0 bases and J by 7 bases, leaving 3 bases between them. The germline CDR1 and CDR2 sequences are GTSNPN and SVGIG (reference sequence). The CDR3 is 11 amino acids.

This rearrangement joins TRBV4-2 to TRBJ2-1; TRBD2 agrees at 7 bases. V lost 0 bases, J lost 8 bases, and 22 bases stayed unmatched. This CDR3 spans 20 amino acids. Germline V gives CDR1 LGHNA, CDR2 YNFKEQ. The CDR3 bases are TGTGCCAGCAGCCAAGAGGGATCCTCGGCGGGGGTACCGGGTAGGGATGAGCAGTTCTTC. Protein: CASSQEGSSAGVPGRDEQFF.

The gene calls are TRBV21-1 and TRBJ1-3; TRBD1 is the table's D call, not checked against the DNA. TRBV21-1 is shown as a pseudogene. This CDR3 has 16 residues. Here the CDR3 DNA reads TGTGCCAGCAGCAAGCCTATTACAGGGAAGGGGAACACCATATATTTT. Its protein is CASSKPITGKGNTIYF.

The chain has TRBV10-1 and TRBJ2-3; the match to TRBD2 covers 15 bases. Germline CDR1 and CDR2: WNHNN and SYGVQD (reference sequence). CDR3 length: 16 residues. V trimming: 5 bases; J trimming: 4 bases; junction bases outside the gene matches: 4. CDR3 nucleotide sequence: TGCGCCAGCAGTCACGGACTAGCGGGAGGGTCAGATACGCAGTATTTT. It translates to CASSHGLAGGSDTQYF.

The rearrangement links TRBV15 to TRBJ2-2; either TRBD1 or TRBD2 may supply D (7 bases each). This CDR3 has 21 residues. Per the germline V gene, CDR1 is LNHNV and CDR2 is YYDKDF (reference sequence). V was trimmed by 0 bases and J by 4 bases, leaving 27 bases between them. The CDR3 protein is CATSRDPTGFGGSLVTGELFF. CDR3 bases: TGTGCCACCAGCAGAGACCCGACAGGGTTCGGCGGGAGTCTCGTCACCGGGGAGCTGTTTTTT. The full variable domain, in which reference TRBV15 and TRBJ2-2 provide the parts outside the CDR3, is DAMVIQNPRYQVTQFGKPVTLSCSQTLNHNVMYWYQQKSSQAPKLLFHYYDKDFNNEADTPDNFQSRRPNTSFCFLDIRSPGLGDTAMYLCATSRDPTGFGGSLVTGELFFGEGSRLTVL.

This sequence joins TRBV6-1 and TRBJ2-7; the match to TRBD2 covers 11 bases. The CDR3 contains 15 residues. Germline V gene data show CDR1 as MNHNS and CDR2 as SASEGT. V dropped 1 base and J dropped 2; count of bases not matched to a gene: 1. The CDR3 here is CASSEELAGAYEQYF. The CDR3, as DNA: TGTGCCAGCAGTGAAGAACTAGCGGGAGCCTACGAGCAGTACTTC.

The J gene is TRBJ2-7, the V gene TRBV11-2, with 9 bases lining up with TRBD2. V lost 5 bases and J lost 3; bases outside the gene matches: 8. The CDR3 consists of 15 residues. CDR1 is SGHAT and CDR2 is FQNNGV in the germline V gene. The CDR3 nucleotides are TGTGCCAGCAGCCAACCGGCGGGAGGGCTCTACGAGCAGTACTTC. Translating gives CASSQPAGGLYEQYF. The full variable domain, in which reference TRBV11-2 and TRBJ2-7 provide the parts outside the CDR3, is EAGVAQSPRYKIIEKRQSVAFWCNPISGHATLYWYQQILGQGPKLLIQFQNNGVVDDSQLPKDRFSAERLKGVDSTLKIQPAKLEDSAVYLCASSQPAGGLYEQYFGPGTRLTVT.

This chain joins TRBV5-4 and TRBJ2-2; 14 nucleotides agree with TRBD2. This CDR3 is built from 18 residues. Germline CDR1 SGHNT, CDR2 YYREEE (reference sequence). J was trimmed by 5 bases and V by 4 bases; bases with no gene match: 10. CDR3 protein: CASSPGGTSGSRTGELFF. The CDR3 bases are TGTGCCAGCAGCCCGGGGGGGACTAGCGGGAGTCGGACCGGGGAGCTGTTTTTT.

The chain uses TRBV6-5 and TRBJ1-3, with D perhaps matching TRBD1 (6 bases). The length of the CDR3 is 14 residues. Germline CDR1 reads MNHEY; CDR2 reads SVGAGI. Trimming shortened V by 6 bases and J by 3 bases, and 12 bases separated the two germline ends. The CDR3 reads CASRADRIGNTIYF. CDR3 nucleotide sequence: TGTGCCAGCAGAGCAGACAGGATTGGAAACACCATATATTTT.

The rearrangement joins TRBV19 to TRBJ1-2, with a weak D call TRBD1 (5 bases). The CDR3 runs 14 residues. Germline CDR1 LNHDA, CDR2 SQIVND (reference sequence). V was shortened by 3 bases and J by 2 bases, with 10 bases between the two germline ends. The CDR3 nucleotides read TGTGCCAGTAGTATCAATGGGGACAACTATGGCTACACCTTC. Translated: CASSINGDNYGYTF.

J is TRBJ2-7 and V is TRBV29-1; 7 bases match TRBD2. The germline V gene encodes CDR1 SQVTM and CDR2 ANQGSEA. V lost 3 bases, J lost 3 bases, and 14 bases stayed unmatched. This CDR3 has 16 amino acids. The CDR3 nucleotides read TGCAGCGTTGATTTACTAGCGCCCGACACCAGCTACGAGCAGTACTTC. The encoded protein is CSVDLLAPDTSYEQYF.

This sequence joins TRBV27 and TRBJ1-6; TRBD1 is a possible D gene (5 bases). V lost 0 bases and J lost 5, with 8 bases in between. This CDR3 region has 15 residues. Germline CDR1 is MNHEY and CDR2 is SMNVEV (reference sequence). DNA of the CDR3: TGTGCCAGCAGTTTATCCGACAGAAATAATTCACCCCTCCACTTT. It codes for CASSLSDRNNSPLHF.

J is TRBJ2-1 and V is TRBV5-6; D might be TRBD2 (6 bases). Germline CDR1 SGHDT, CDR2 YYEEEE. Trimming removed 3 bases from V and 4 bases from J, with 17 bases in between. The CDR3 loop spans 16 amino acids. The CDR3 DNA reads as TGTGCCAGCAGCTCAGGACTATCCTGGGGGTACAATGAGCAGTTCTTC. The encoded protein is CASSSGLSWGYNEQFF. Full variable domain (remainder filled in from reference TRBV5-6 and TRBJ2-1): DAGVTQSPTHLIKTRGQQVTLRCSPKSGHDTVSWYQQALGQGPQFIFQYYEEEERQRGNFPDRFSGHQFPNYSSELNVNALLLGDSALYLCASSSGLSWGYNEQFFGPGTRLTVL.

This chain joins TRBV5-1 and TRBJ1-3; no definite D call. Trimming pared 1 base from V and 0 bases from J, leaving 5 bases between. The germline V gene encodes CDR1 SGHRS and CDR2 YFSETQ. This CDR3 has 14 residues. The CDR3: CASSLTGSGNTIYF. CDR3 in DNA: TGCGCCAGCAGCTTGACTGGCTCTGGAAACACCATATATTTT.

This clone occurred once. This chain links TRBV10-3 with TRBJ2-1, with 11 nucleotides matching TRBD2. With 0 bases clipped from V and 9 bases from J, the junction kept 10 bases outside the gene matches. The germline V gene has CDR1 ENHRY and CDR2 SYGVKD. This CDR3 contains 17 residues. In nucleotides, the CDR3 is TGTGCCATCAGTGAGTCATACCCCGGTAGCGGGAGGGGTGAGCAGTTCTTC. It codes for CAISESYPGSGRGEQFF.

The DNA for the CDR3 is TGTGCCAGCAGCGTAGGCGTTCTAGCGGCAATCAATGAGCAGTTCTTC. Encoded protein: CASSVGVLAAINEQFF. The chain employs TRBV9 and TRBJ2-1; TRBD2 matches 7 bases. Germline CDR1 is SGDLS and CDR2 is YYNGEE. Trimming at V came to 0 bases and at J to 6 bases, leaving 9 bases not matched to a gene. CDR3 length: 16 residues.

This clone has just one count. This chain joins TRBV6-1 and TRBJ1-3, with D maybe TRBD1 (5 bases). Trimming took 0 bases from V and 1 from J, leaving 10 bases between them. The CDR3 is 16 amino acids. Germline V gene sequence: CDR1 MNHNS, CDR2 SASEGT. This CDR3 reads CASSEAAGGSGNTIYF. CDR3 in DNA: TGTGCCAGCAGTGAAGCAGCCGGGGGGTCTGGAAACACCATATATTTT.

The chain has TRBV30 and TRBJ2-1; the D is unclear. V was pared by 0 bases and J by 0 bases, with 9 bases between. The V gene's germline CDR1 is GTSNPN and CDR2 SVGIG (reference sequence). CDR3 size: 15 residues. This CDR3 is CAWSVRSSSYNEQFF. CDR3 sequence (DNA): TGTGCCTGGAGTGTAAGATCCAGCTCCTACAATGAGCAGTTCTTC. Full variable domain (outside the CDR3, taken from reference TRBV30 and TRBJ2-1): SQTIHQWPATLVQPVGSPLSLECTVEGTSNPNLYWYRQAAGRGLQLLFYSVGIGQISSEVPQNLSASRPQDRQFILSSKKLLLSDSGFYLCAWSVRSSSYNEQFFGPGTRLTVL.

This rearrangement joins TRBV19 to TRBJ2-2; D ambiguous. The CDR3 length is 14 residues. Trimming removed 4 bases at V and 3 bases at J, with 9 bases between. Germline-derived CDR1 and CDR2 are LNHDA and SQIVND (reference sequence). As DNA, the CDR3 is TGTGCCAGTAGTACGGGCCGGGACACCGGGGAGCTGTTTTTT. Protein product: CASSTGRDTGELFF.

The chain has TRBV5-1 and TRBJ2-1; 9 bases line up with TRBD2. Germline trimming cut 1 base from V and 10 bases from J; bases unmatched to any gene: 12. This CDR3 has 16 residues. Germline loops: CDR1 SGHRS, CDR2 YFSETQ. The CDR3 DNA follows: TGCGCCAGCAGCTTGAATTCACTAGCGGGCCCACGGGAGCAGTTCTTC. As protein: CASSLNSLAGPREQFF. Full variable domain (outside the CDR3, taken from reference TRBV5-1 and TRBJ2-1): KAGVTQTPRYLIKTRGQQVTLSCSPISGHRSVSWYQQTPGQGLQFLFEYFSETQRNKGNFPGRFSGRQFSNSRSEMNVSTLELGDSALYLCASSLNSLAGPREQFFGPGTRLTVL.

This clone has just one count. This chain links TRBV6-5 with TRBJ2-6; D may be TRBD2 (6 bases). This CDR3 contains 16 residues. The germline V gene encodes CDR1 MNHEY and CDR2 SVGAGI. V dropped 0 bases and J dropped 2 bases, with 8 bases sitting between them. The CDR3 sequence: CASSYSGLTGANVLTF. DNA of the CDR3: TGTGCCAGCAGTTACTCGGGACTGACTGGGGCCAACGTCCTGACTTTC.

The chain links TRBV18 to TRBJ2-3; D not resolved. Deletions cut 0 bases from V and 3 bases from J, with 4 bases between. Germline CDR1 reads KGHSH; CDR2 reads LQKENI. The CDR3 is made up of 13 amino acids. The CDR3 is CASSPPGTDTQYF. The CDR3 nucleotides read TGTGCCAGCTCACCACCCGGTACAGATACGCAGTATTTT.

This chain links TRBV5-1 with TRBJ2-1; tentatively, D is TRBD1 (6 bases). This CDR3 region has 16 residues. The ends were cut back, 4 bases at V and 9 bases at J, with 23 bases in the middle. In germline, CDR1 is SGHRS, CDR2 YFSETQ. CDR3 DNA sequence: TGCGCCAGCAGCGAAACCCCGGGACATACCCTAGGTGAGCAGTTCTTC. This sequence encodes CASSETPGHTLGEQFF.

This clone was recorded once. The chain links TRBV10-3 to TRBJ2-1, with TRBD1 matching over 9 bases. The trim removed 6 bases at V and 2 bases at J, leaving 5 bases unmatched. CDR3 length: 15 amino acids. Germline loops: CDR1 ENHRY, CDR2 SYGVKD. CDR3: CAISRTGGPYNEQFF. As DNA, the CDR3 is TGTGCCATCAGCCGCACAGGGGGCCCCTACAATGAGCAGTTCTTC.